The clone carrying this TCR beta chain appeared many times. The antigen is unknown. The data originate from a study of T cells in Graves' hyperthyroidism and ophthalmopathy. In the study overall: Specimen type is peripheral blood, collected at initial diagnosis prior to any treatment. Study findings and constraints: The model identified upcoming ophthalmopathy a median about 7.1 months ahead of onset. Ophthalmopathy and stable hyperthyroidism were separated by a 13 V-J model.

Amplified TCR beta CDR3 regions derived from RNA transcripts. The TCR CDR3 first-round RT-PCR relied on the HTBI primer set. Each CDR3 protein is one row after TCRdb ran MiXCR on the multiplex PCR reads. The sample includes fewer than 650,000 distinct CDR3 sequences, 11% to 15% seen only once; the top ten take more than 11%. The PBMCs were taken from more than 8 ml of fresh peripheral blood. Sequencing used blood. This receptor was taken from a middle-aged woman with Graves' hyperthyroidism.

CDR3 in DNA: TGTGCCAGCAGCCGCGGAGTAGCGGGAGGAGATACGCAGTATTTT. Encoded protein: CASSRGVAGGDTQYF. The rearrangement uses TRBV3-1 and TRBJ2-3, with 10 positions matching TRBD2. Germline V CDR1 and CDR2: LGHDT, YNNKEL (reference sequence). The CDR3 has 15 residues. V lost 4 bases to trimming and J lost 5 bases; unmatched junction nucleotides: 6.